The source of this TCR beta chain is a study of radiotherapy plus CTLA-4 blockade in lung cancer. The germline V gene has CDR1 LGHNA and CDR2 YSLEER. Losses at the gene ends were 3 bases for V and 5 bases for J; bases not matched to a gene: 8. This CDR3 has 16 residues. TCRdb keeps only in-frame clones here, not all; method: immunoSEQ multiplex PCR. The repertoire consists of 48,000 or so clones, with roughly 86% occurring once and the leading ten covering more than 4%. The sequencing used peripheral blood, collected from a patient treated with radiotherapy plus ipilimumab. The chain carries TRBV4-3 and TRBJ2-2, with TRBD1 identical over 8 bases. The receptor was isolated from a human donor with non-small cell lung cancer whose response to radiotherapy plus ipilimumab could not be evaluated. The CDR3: CASSHRGTGRTGELFF. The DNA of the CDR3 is TGCGCCAGCAGCCACCGCGGGACAGGACGGACCGGGGAGCTGTTTTTT.